This entry concerns a single TCR beta chain. Its antigen is unknown. The data were taken from a study of T cell responses to AZD1222 COVID-19 vaccine. Study-wide results and limits: Spike-specific TCRs gained breadth and depth after people received two AZD1222 doses. Repertoires were obtained only post-peak T cell response. Among the donors, most were white British and more were female, and clonal diversity was possibly underestimated. CD4 TCRs linked to vaccination spanned spike, dominating at 160-218 and 743-854.

Trimming stripped 3 bases from V and 2 bases from J, with 12 bases between. The CDR3 length is 15 residues. Per germline, CDR1 KGHDR and CDR2 SFDVKD. This table comes from immunoSEQ multiplex PCR, and its TCRdb copy is limited to in-frame clones, with some not included. The table includes roughly 100,000 clones, about 88% detected once. The sequence derives from an adult in good health. Material: peripheral blood, obtained on day 0 of AZD1222 vaccination. The chain joins TRBV24-1 to TRBJ1-1, with D maybe TRBD1 (5 bases). The CDR3 DNA reads TGTGCCACCAGTGATCCGGGACGGGGTAACACTGAAGCTTTCTTT. This encodes CATSDPGRGNTEAFF.